These T cell receptor beta chains were read from a single sample in a study of early T cells in non-severe SARS-CoV-2 infection. TCRdb analysed the 5' RACE reads with MiXCR anew, one entry per CDR3 protein. Of roughly 92,000 distinct CDR3 sequences listed, approximately 12% are singletons. The sequenced sample was whole blood, obtained at baseline. The receptor source for this set is an adult who was a healthcare worker with PCR-confirmed SARS-CoV-2 infection or an uninfected control (not recorded which). Both conserved end residues are part of each CDR3. D genes are given only for firm matches. Expanded clones are given a class, and other clones once, few, many or no size at all.

cdr3_aa cdr3_nt j_call clone_size d_call v_call cdr3_length
CAWSPAGTGEGNEQFF TGTGCCTGGAGTCCGGCCGGGACAGGGGAAGGGAATGAGCAGTTCTTC TRBJ2-1 NA TRBD1 TRBV30 16
CASSLWSGGAFF TGTGCCAGCAGTTTATGGTCGGGCGGAGCTTTCTTT TRBJ1-1 few NA TRBV12-3/TRBV12-4 12
CASSFRGTYGYTF TGCGCCAGCAGCTTTAGGGGGACCTATGGCTACACCTTC TRBJ1-2 NA NA TRBV5-1 13
CASSPLPPGQGGTGELFF TGTGCCAGCAGCCCCCTCCCCCCGGGACAGGGTGGCACCGGGGAGCTGTTTTTT TRBJ2-2 NA TRBD1 TRBV27 18
CASSPPIRELFF TGTGCCAGCTCACCACCTATCCGGGAGCTGTTTTTT TRBJ2-2 NA NA TRBV18 12
CASSVGAVEPQHF TGTGCCAGCAGCGTAGGGGCAGTGGAGCCCCAGCATTTT TRBJ1-5 few NA TRBV9 13
CASSLGSGPNTGELFF TGTGCCAGCAGTTTAGGGTCGGGGCCGAACACCGGGGAGCTGTTTTTT TRBJ2-2 few NA TRBV12-3/TRBV12-4 16
CASSLSNGITEAFF TGTGCCAGCAGTTTAAGCAACGGGATAACTGAAGCTTTCTTT TRBJ1-1 NA NA TRBV27 14
CSVTGGRDTEAFF TGCAGCGTCACAGGGGGCAGGGACACTGAAGCTTTCTTT TRBJ1-1 few TRBD1 TRBV29-1 13
CASSPPGTAINYGYTF TGTGCCAGCAGCCCCCCAGGGACCGCTATCAACTATGGCTACACCTTC TRBJ1-2 many NA TRBV11-2 16
CASSPGTSYNEQFF TGTGCCAGCAGCCCTGGGACTTCATACAATGAGCAGTTCTTC TRBJ2-1 NA NA TRBV11-2 14
CASSQGRVTYF TGTGCCAGCAGCCAAGGAAGAGTTACGTACTTC TRBJ2-7 many NA TRBV14 11
CAISRDPTGGLGNTIYF TGTGCCATCAGCCGGGACCCGACAGGGGGGCTTGGAAACACCATATATTTT TRBJ1-3 NA TRBD1 TRBV10-3 17
CASRDYSGGSDTQYF TGTGCCAGCAGGGACTATAGCGGGGGGTCAGATACGCAGTATTTT TRBJ2-3 few TRBD2 TRBV5-4 15
CATSWDRGLEQYF TGTGCCACCAGTTGGGACAGGGGGCTTGAGCAGTACTTC TRBJ2-7 NA TRBD1 TRBV24-1 13